This is a list of T cell receptor beta chains from one sample in a study of sequential checkpoint blockade in melanoma. Sequenced by immunoSEQ multiplex PCR; TCRdb stores in-frame clones only, minus some. The table shows approximately 8,800 clones, with 20% to 25% occurring only once. The source material was tumor tissue (inferred from file names), sampled from a patient given nivolumab and ipilimumab in sequence. The receptors were gathered from a human donor with melanoma. The CDR3 runs from the conserved cysteine through the conserved F or W. A D gene is named only where the DNA matches it firmly. Clone size is not always given. Where it is, it says once, few, many or a class for expanded clones.

d_call | j_call | clone_size | v_call | cdr3_aa | cdr3_nt
. | TRBJ2-7 | . | TRBV29-1 | CSVAVRGEPSPYEQYF | TGCAGCGTTGCCGTTCGCGGGGAACCCTCTCCCTACGAGCAGTACTTC
. | TRBJ1-1 | medium-sized | TRBV1 | CTSSQVFLGTGPGDTEAFF | TGCACCAGCAGCCAAGTTTTTTTAGGAACAGGGCCAGGAGACACTGAAGCTTTCTTT
TRBD1 | TRBJ1-5 | few | TRBV19 | CASSTTGQGQPQHF | TGTGCCAGTAGTACGACAGGGCAAGGTCAGCCCCAGCATTTT
. | TRBJ1-4 | few | TRBV11-3 | CASSFHRGVFNEKLFF | TGTGCCAGCAGCTTTCACCGTGGGGTCTTTAATGAAAAACTGTTTTTT
. | TRBJ1-5 | . | TRBV14 | CASSQGWNQPQHF | TGTGCCAGCAGCCAAGGTTGGAATCAGCCCCAGCATTTT
TRBD1 | TRBJ2-2 | . | TRBV9 | CASSVERGGADTGELFF | TGTGCCAGCAGCGTAGAGAGAGGGGGCGCGGACACCGGGGAGCTGTTTTTT
TRBD1 | TRBJ1-3 | few | TRBV9 | CASSVIPGQGLGTIYF | TGTGCCAGCAGCGTGATTCCGGGACAGGGTTTAGGCACCATATATTTT
TRBD1 | TRBJ2-2 | . | TRBV19 | CASSIGPGGNTGELFF | TGTGCCAGTAGTATCGGGCCAGGGGGGAACACCGGGGAGCTGTTTTTT
TRBD1 | TRBJ1-1 | . | TRBV15 | CATNQDRGQNEAFF | TGTGCCACCAACCAGGACAGGGGGCAAAATGAAGCTTTCTTT
. | TRBJ2-3 | . | TRBV11-3 | CASSYRLHTDTQYF | TGTGCCAGCAGCTACAGGTTACACACAGATACGCAGTATTTT
. | TRBJ1-2 | medium-sized | TRBV6-8 | CASSYSGSVGADGYTF | TGTGCCAGCAGTTACTCCGGGTCGGTGGGGGCTGACGGCTACACCTTC
TRBD1 | TRBJ1-2 | . | TRBV14 | CASSPGQLYGYTF | TGTGCCAGCAGCCCGGGACAGCTCTATGGCTACACCTTC
TRBD1 | TRBJ2-3 | . | TRBV25-1 | CASSVPRGGQGADTQYF | TGTGCCAGCAGTGTCCCACGGGGGGGACAGGGGGCAGATACGCAGTATTTT
TRBD1 | TRBJ2-1 | . | TRBV28 | CASSLCFLDRKYNEQFF | TGTGCCAGCAGTTTATGCTTTTTGGACAGGAAATACAATGAGCAGTTCTTC
. | TRBJ1-3 | few | TRBV18 | CASSSEGNTIYF | TGTGCCAGCTCATCAGAGGGAAACACCATATATTTT
. | TRBJ1-6 | few | TRBV11-3 | CASSFEGRNSPLHF | TGTGCCAGCAGCTTTGAGGGCCGAAATTCACCCCTCCACTTT
TRBD1 | TRBJ1-5 | medium-sized | TRBV9 | CARGGQGLSNQPQHF | TGTGCCAGGGGTGGACAGGGACTAAGCAATCAGCCCCAGCATTTT